The clone carrying this T cell receptor beta chain was observed a handful of times. This sample was taken from a study of blood T cell repertoires in COVID-19. Study summary: T cells, B-cell-depleted T cells, or PBMCs provided the cDNA or gDNA that served as material.

In the authors' methods: Using reference gene primer amplification, nucleated cell counts were estimated. Generated by immunoSEQ multiplex PCR, the TCRdb table keeps only in-frame clones and is missing some. V, J and clone size derive from that table, while D and trimming were established from the DNA sequence. The sample yields about 84,000 clones, about 70% seen once. J lost 7 bases, V lost 4 bases, and 6 bases had no gene match. Germline CDR1 SGHNT, CDR2 YYREEE (reference sequence). The CDR3 is 15 residues long. The receptor was isolated from a man between 50 and 59 years old with active or convalescent COVID-19. The chain couples TRBV5-4 to TRBJ1-6; the match to TRBD1 covers 9 bases. Sequencing input: peripheral blood. The CDR3 nucleotides are TGTGCCAGCAGCCCCCGACAGGGGGACAATTCACCCCTCCACTTT. This gives the protein CASSPRQGDNSPLHF.